A selection of T cell receptor beta chains follows, all from one sample in a study of blood T cell repertoires in COVID-19. Sequencing was performed with immunoSEQ multiplex PCR; in TCRdb, only in-frame clones are kept and a portion is missing. The top ten clones hold 4.5% to 5.5% of a sample with about 190,000 clones, 80% to 85% of them seen once. Sequencing was done on a sample of peripheral blood. These receptors all stem from a woman aged 25 to 45 with acute or convalescent COVID-19. Each CDR3 is given with its conserved first and last residue. D genes are given only for firm matches. Rows give clone size only sometimes, using once, few, many, or a class for an expanded clone.

j_gene	v_gene	d_gene	abundance	CDR3aa	CDR3nt
TRBJ2-3	TRBV5-4	TRBD2	NA	CASTSSGGAKTQYF	TGTGCCAGCACCTCTAGCGGGGGGGCGAAGACGCAGTATTTT
TRBJ2-7	TRBV6-5	NA	NA	CASSYSFQGLNEQYF	TGTGCCAGCAGTTACTCCTTCCAGGGGTTGAACGAGCAGTACTTC
TRBJ2-2	TRBV3-1/TRBV3-2	NA	NA	CASSQTVQNTGELFF	TGTGCCAGCAGCCAAACAGTACAGAACACCGGGGAGCTGTTTTTT
TRBJ2-1	TRBV19	TRBD1	NA	CASSFVGQGQFF	TGTGCCAGTAGTTTCGTCGGACAGGGTCAGTTCTTC
TRBJ2-1	TRBV4-2	TRBD1	NA	CASSGQGGDEQFF	TGTGCCAGCTCCGGACAGGGGGGAGATGAGCAGTTCTTC
TRBJ1-1	TRBV20-1	NA	many	CSAPPGTEAFF	TGCAGTGCCCCCCCGGGCACTGAAGCTTTCTTT
TRBJ1-6	TRBV3-1/TRBV3-2	TRBD1	NA	CASSLDRTYNSPLHF	TGTGCCAGCAGCTTGGACAGGACCTATAATTCACCCCTCCACTTT
TRBJ2-7	TRBV5-4	TRBD2	NA	CASSWGGFARGGPGEQYF	TGTGCCAGCAGCTGGGGTGGTTTCGCGCGCGGGGGGCCGGGAGAGCAGTACTTC
TRBJ1-2	TRBV6-5	NA	NA	CASSFSRIGNRGYTF	TGTGCCAGCAGTTTTTCGCGGATCGGTAATAGGGGCTACACCTTC
TRBJ2-7	TRBV27	NA	NA	CASSLSQEISYEQYF	TGTGCCAGCAGTTTAAGTCAGGAAATCTCCTACGAGCAGTACTTC
TRBJ2-3	TRBV28	TRBD2	once	CASSYGLAGGPADTQYF	TGTGCCAGCAGTTATGGACTAGCGGGAGGGCCTGCAGATACGCAGTATTTT
TRBJ2-5	TRBV9	NA	NA	CATQMDRRSAETQYF	TGTGCCACCCAGATGGACAGACGGAGTGCAGAGACCCAGTACTTC
TRBJ1-5	TRBV6-6	NA	NA	CASSSSGARNQPQHF	TGTGCCAGCAGTTCCAGCGGGGCGCGCAATCAGCCCCAGCATTTT
TRBJ2-3	TRBV5-1	TRBD2	NA	CASLAGLSTTDTQYF	TGCGCCAGTCTAGCGGGACTTTCGACCACAGATACGCAGTATTTT
TRBJ2-2	TRBV14	TRBD1	once	CASSPGQGFPGELFF	TGTGCCAGCAGCCCGGGACAGGGTTTTCCCGGGGAGCTGTTTTTT
TRBJ2-7	TRBV11-2	NA	NA	CASSLGPAPAGYEQYF	TGTGCCAGCAGCTTAGGTCCGGCACCAGCCGGGTACGAGCAGTACTTC
TRBJ2-3	TRBV6-5	TRBD2	NA	CASSYQREFADTQYF	TGTGCCAGCAGTTACCAGCGGGAGTTTGCAGATACGCAGTATTTT
TRBJ2-5	TRBV12-3/TRBV12-4	NA	NA	CASSNRGQETQYF	TGTGCCAGCAGTAACCGCGGTCAAGAGACCCAGTACTTC
TRBJ1-5	TRBV7-9	NA	few	CASTHGGANQPQHF	TGTGCCAGCACCCACGGGGGGGCCAATCAGCCCCAGCATTTT
TRBJ2-1	TRBV4-3	NA	NA	CASSQGTTRSYNEQFF	TGCGCCAGCAGCCAAGGGACTACCCGCTCCTACAATGAGCAGTTCTTC
TRBJ1-1	TRBV10-3	NA	once	CAISGVAMNTEAFF	TGTGCCATCAGTGGGGTAGCCATGAACACTGAAGCTTTCTTT
TRBJ2-1	TRBV27	NA	once	CASSSPSGPKHNEQFF	TGTGCCAGCAGTTCCCCCAGCGGGCCTAAACACAATGAGCAGTTCTTC
TRBJ2-5	TRBV4-1	NA	NA	CASSHKGAGVRETQYF	TGCGCCAGCAGCCATAAAGGCGCAGGGGTACGTGAGACCCAGTACTTC
TRBJ1-4	TRBV2	TRBD1	NA	CASSPTGGNEKLFF	TGTGCCAGCAGCCCGACAGGGGGTAATGAAAAACTGTTTTTT
TRBJ2-1	TRBV5-6	TRBD2	few	CASSFYSGGLNEQFF	TGTGCCAGCAGCTTTTATAGCGGGGGTCTCAATGAGCAGTTCTTC
TRBJ2-3	TRBV10-2	NA	NA	CATLPGGFAQYF	TGCGCCACCCTCCCCGGGGGATTCGCGCAGTATTTT
TRBJ2-7	TRBV24-1	NA	few	CATSEQNEQYF	TGTGCCACCAGTGAACAGAACGAGCAGTACTTC
TRBJ2-5	TRBV24-1	NA	NA	CATSDPGKETQYF	TGTGCCACCAGTGATCCGGGAAAAGAGACCCAGTACTTC
TRBJ1-1	TRBV5-1	NA	NA	CASSPRGGRAEAFF	TGCGCCAGCAGCCCAAGGGGAGGGAGGGCTGAAGCTTTCTTT
TRBJ1-5	TRBV19	NA	NA	CASSTLIGGNSNQPQHF	TGTGCCAGTAGTACACTAATAGGGGGTAATAGCAATCAGCCCCAGCATTTT
TRBJ1-5	TRBV7-9	TRBD1	NA	CASSPDRDQPQHF	TGTGCCAGCAGCCCCGACAGGGATCAGCCCCAGCATTTT
TRBJ2-1	TRBV28	NA	NA	CASSLARLASYNEQFF	TGTGCCAGCAGTTTAGCCCGGCTAGCGAGTTACAATGAGCAGTTCTTC